One and the same sample provided the 7 T cell receptor beta chains below, sequenced in a study of T cells in Graves' hyperthyroidism and ophthalmopathy. Amplification of TCR beta CDR3 regions used RNA as the template. HTBI primers were used for first-round RT-PCR of the TCR CDR3. TCRdb re-called the multiplex PCR reads with MiXCR, one entry per CDR3 protein. The sample records approximately 720,000 distinct CDR3 sequences, roughly a sixth being singletons. What was sequenced was blood. Source of these receptors: a woman aged 45-65 years with Graves' hyperthyroidism that later progressed to Graves' ophthalmopathy.

This clonotype was seen only a few times. The chain combines TRBV10-1 with TRBJ1-6, with D maybe TRBD1 (6 bases). The CDR3 is 16 amino acids. V lost 0 bases to trimming and J lost 10 bases, with 16 bases between them. Germline V lookup: CDR1 WNHNN, CDR2 SYGVQD (reference sequence). For the CDR3, the DNA is TGCGCCAGCAGTGAGTCGGTGGGGGGCACGGAATCACCCCTCCACTTT. Its protein product is CASSESVGGTESPLHF.

This clonotype was seen a few times. CDR3 nucleotide sequence: TGTGCCAGCAGCGTAGTACAGGGGGTGAGCAATGAGCAGTTCTTC. Translating it yields CASSVVQGVSNEQFF. J is TRBJ2-1 and V is TRBV9; 8 nucleotides match TRBD1. The CDR3 loop spans 15 amino acids. Trimming took 0 bases from V and 6 from J; bases not matched to a gene: 5. The germline gives CDR1 SGDLS, CDR2 YYNGEE. Full variable domain (outside the CDR3, taken from reference TRBV9 and TRBJ2-1): DSGVTQTPKHLITATGQRVTLRCSPRSGDLSVYWYQQSLDQGLQFLIQYYNGEERAKGNILERFSAQQFPDLHSELNLSSLELGDSALYFCASSVVQGVSNEQFFGPGTRLTVL.

The chain has TRBV30 and TRBJ2-2, with D perhaps being TRBD1 or TRBD2 (6 bases each). The V gene lost 8 bases and the J gene lost 3 bases, with 19 bases spanning the gap. The germline V gene has CDR1 GTSNPN and CDR2 SVGIG (reference sequence). The CDR3 runs 15 residues. In nucleotides, the CDR3 is TGTGCCGGGCGGAGGGTGGGGGCCGACACCGGGGAGCTGTTTTTT. This gives the protein CAGRRVGADTGELFF.

This clonotype was recorded a few times. The chain uses TRBV6-2 or TRBV6-3 and TRBJ2-1, with 8 bases fitting TRBD2. The germline CDR1 and CDR2 sequences are MNHEY and SVGEGT. Trimming cost V 6 bases and J 10 bases; bases outside gene matches: 17. The CDR3 runs 16 residues. CDR3 amino acids: CASSPRTGGASKEQFF. The CDR3 bases are TGTGCCAGCAGCCCTAGGACCGGGGGGGCCAGTAAGGAGCAGTTCTTC.

This clonotype came up many times. The genes are TRBV29-1 and TRBJ2-5; the match to TRBD2 covers 9 bases. The CDR3 has 13 amino acids. The junction had 3 bases not matched to a gene; V was cut back by 4 bases and J by 3 bases. Germline V CDR1 and CDR2: SQVTM, ANQGSEA. In DNA, the CDR3 is TGCAGCGTTGCCCGGACTAGCGAAGAGACCCAGTACTTC. Its protein is CSVARTSEETQYF.

This chain uses TRBV6-2 or TRBV6-3 with TRBJ2-7; D not resolved. The V gene lost 2 bases and the J gene lost 0 bases, with 8 bases spanning the gap. The CDR3 spans 14 residues. In germline, CDR1 is MNHEY, CDR2 SVGEGT. The DNA for the CDR3 is TGTGCCAGCAGTTACGGAAAAGCCTCCTACGAGCAGTACTTC. The encoded protein is CASSYGKASYEQYF.

This clonotype has only a few counts. The chain is built from TRBV3-1 and TRBJ1-4; TRBD1 might be the D (5 bases). The CDR3 contains 15 residues. From germline, CDR1 is LGHDT and CDR2 YNNKEL (reference sequence). The V end lost 4 bases, the J end lost 5 bases, and 14 bases lay between the germline ends. The CDR3, as DNA: TGTGCCAGCAGCCTCAGACAGATCCGAAATGAAAAACTGTTTTTT. Translated: CASSLRQIRNEKLFF.